The 10 T cell receptor beta chains below all came from one sample that was sequenced in a study of T cells in localized non-small cell lung cancer. The method was immunoSEQ multiplex PCR; TCRdb's version includes in-frame clones alone and lacks a portion of them. The sample lists around 64,000 clones; approximately 80% were seen once. The sample consisted of PBMCs, taken before any cancer treatment. Receptor source: a man between 40 and 69 years old with stage II lung adenocarcinoma.

This clone turned up a few times. The gene calls are TRBV5-4 and TRBJ2-3; 8 bases are a match to TRBD1. Germline CDR1 and CDR2: SGHNT and YYREEE (reference sequence). The CDR3 is 15 residues long. The V gene end was trimmed by 0 bases and the J gene end by 0 bases; junction bases not matched to a gene: 0. CDR3 sequence (DNA): TGTGCCAGCAGCTTGGGACAGGGGAGCACAGATACGCAGTATTTT. It specifies CASSLGQGSTDTQYF.

The rearrangement uses TRBV6-5 and TRBJ2-3; 13 bases line up with TRBD2. The CDR3 covers 16 residues. Germline V CDR1 and CDR2: MNHEY, SVGAGI. J gave up 2 bases and V 2 bases, and 1 base lay outside the gene matches. DNA of the CDR3: TGTGCCAGCAGTTACGGACTAGCGGGGGACACAGATACGCAGTATTTT. Protein sequence: CASSYGLAGDTDTQYF.

The chain carries TRBV10-3 and TRBJ1-4; D is unclear. Germline V gene data show CDR1 as ENHRY and CDR2 as SYGVKD. There are 13 residues in the CDR3. Trimming removed 3 bases from V and 8 bases from J, with 10 bases in between. In DNA form, the CDR3 reads TGTGCCATCAGTGATGGGGAAGCGGAAAAACTGTTTTTT. Translated, it gives CAISDGEAEKLFF.

The rearrangement joins TRBV7-2 to TRBJ1-1; a possible D gene is TRBD1 (6 bases). In germline, CDR1 is SGHTA, CDR2 FQGNSA. The CDR3 is 12 residues long. Trimming shortened V by 7 bases and J by 5 bases, and 11 bases separated the two germline ends. The CDR3 loop is CASTSGATEAFF. The CDR3 nucleotides read TGTGCCAGCACTTCGGGGGCAACTGAAGCTTTCTTT.

The chain combines TRBV6-6 with TRBJ2-7; 10 bases line up with TRBD1. Per germline, CDR1 MNHNY and CDR2 SVGAGI (reference sequence). CDR3 length equals 13 residues. V shed 4 bases, J shed 7 bases, and the junction held 4 bases outside the gene matches. CDR3 sequence reads: CASSSGQGGEQYF. The CDR3 DNA reads as TGTGCCAGCAGTTCCGGACAGGGGGGGGAGCAGTACTTC.

This clone appeared a few times. The V gene is TRBV5-5, the J gene TRBJ2-7; D perhaps matches TRBD2 (5 bases). Germline lookup yields CDR1 SGHKS and CDR2 YYEKEE (reference sequence). V was trimmed by 0 bases and J by 4 bases, leaving 11 bases between them. This CDR3 spans 14 amino acids. The CDR3 sequence: CASSLGVAKYEQYF. As DNA, the CDR3 is TGTGCCAGCAGCTTGGGGGTAGCGAAATACGAGCAGTACTTC.

This rearrangement joins TRBV5-1 to TRBJ2-3, with D possibly being TRBD2 (5 bases). The CDR3 runs to 14 residues. Trimming took 6 bases from V and 0 from J, leaving 11 bases between them. Germline V gene data show CDR1 as SGHRS and CDR2 as YFSETQ. DNA for the CDR3: TGCGCCAGCACGGAGCGGTCTAGCACAGATACGCAGTATTTT. This translates into CASTERSSTDTQYF. Drawing the rest from reference TRBV5-1 and TRBJ2-3, the complete variable domain is KAGVTQTPRYLIKTRGQQVTLSCSPISGHRSVSWYQQTPGQGLQFLFEYFSETQRNKGNFPGRFSGRQFSNSRSEMNVSTLELGDSALYLCASTERSSTDTQYFGPGTRLTVL.

This CDR3 is CASSVEPAGLAGGLAGGSYNEQFF. As DNA, the CDR3 is TGTGCCAGCAGCGTAGAACCCGCGGGACTAGCGGGAGGGCTGGCCGGGGGCTCCTACAATGAGCAGTTCTTC. This chain joins TRBV9 and TRBJ2-1; 16 bases line up with TRBD2. Per germline, CDR1 SGDLS and CDR2 YYNGEE. J gave up 0 bases and V 0 bases, and 18 bases lay outside the gene matches. This CDR3 region has 24 residues.

CDR3 DNA sequence: TGTGCCAGCAGCGTAGGGCCAAAGAGCACAGATACGCAGTATTTT. It codes for CASSVGPKSTDTQYF. The chain links TRBV9 to TRBJ2-3; D is unresolved. The CDR3 is 15 residues long. V was cut by 0 bases and J by 0 bases, with 8 bases left in between. In germline, CDR1 is SGDLS, CDR2 YYNGEE. Using reference TRBV9 and TRBJ2-3 for the parts outside the CDR3, the full variable domain is DSGVTQTPKHLITATGQRVTLRCSPRSGDLSVYWYQQSLDQGLQFLIQYYNGEERAKGNILERFSAQQFPDLHSELNLSSLELGDSALYFCASSVGPKSTDTQYFGPGTRLTVL.

This clone has more than one count but fewer than ten. This chain joins TRBV7-2 and TRBJ1-1; 11 bases match TRBD1. CDR3 length: 13 residues. V gave up 5 bases and J gave up 9 bases; unmatched junction bases: 5. Germline V gene sequence: CDR1 SGHTA, CDR2 FQGNSA. CDR3 sequence: CASSDWDRGKAFF. CDR3 nucleotides: TGTGCCAGCAGCGATTGGGACAGGGGGAAAGCTTTCTTT.